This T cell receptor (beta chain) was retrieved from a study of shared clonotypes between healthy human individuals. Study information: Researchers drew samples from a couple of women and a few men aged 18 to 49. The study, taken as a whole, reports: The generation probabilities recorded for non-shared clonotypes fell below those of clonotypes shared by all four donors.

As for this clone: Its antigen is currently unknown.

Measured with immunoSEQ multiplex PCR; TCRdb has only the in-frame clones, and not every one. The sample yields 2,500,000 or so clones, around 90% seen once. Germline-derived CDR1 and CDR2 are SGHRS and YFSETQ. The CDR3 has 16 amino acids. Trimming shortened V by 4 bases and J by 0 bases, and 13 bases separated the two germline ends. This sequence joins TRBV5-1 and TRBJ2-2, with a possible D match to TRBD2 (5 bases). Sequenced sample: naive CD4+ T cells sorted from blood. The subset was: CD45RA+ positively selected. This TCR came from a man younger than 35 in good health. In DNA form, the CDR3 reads TGCGCCAGCAGCCCGAGTGGGAGACCGAACACCGGGGAGCTGTTTTTT. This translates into CASSPSGRPNTGELFF.